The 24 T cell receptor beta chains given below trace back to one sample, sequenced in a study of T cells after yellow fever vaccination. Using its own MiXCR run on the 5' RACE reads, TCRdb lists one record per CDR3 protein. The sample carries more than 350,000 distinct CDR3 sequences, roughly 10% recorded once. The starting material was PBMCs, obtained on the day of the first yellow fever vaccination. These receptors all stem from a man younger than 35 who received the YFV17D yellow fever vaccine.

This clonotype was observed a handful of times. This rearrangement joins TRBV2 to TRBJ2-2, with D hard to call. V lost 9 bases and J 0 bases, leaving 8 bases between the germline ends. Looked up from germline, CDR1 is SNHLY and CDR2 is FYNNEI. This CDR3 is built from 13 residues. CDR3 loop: CASLETNTGELFF. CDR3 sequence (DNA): TGTGCCAGTCTTGAAACGAACACCGGGGAGCTGTTTTTT.

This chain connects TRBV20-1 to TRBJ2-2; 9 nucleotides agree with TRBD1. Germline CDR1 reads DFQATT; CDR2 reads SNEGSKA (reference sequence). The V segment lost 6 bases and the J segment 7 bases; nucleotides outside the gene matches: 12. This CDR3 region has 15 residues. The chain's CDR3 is CSALRRDRVYGELFF. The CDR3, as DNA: TGCAGTGCCCTGCGGCGGGACAGGGTGTACGGGGAGCTGTTTTTT.

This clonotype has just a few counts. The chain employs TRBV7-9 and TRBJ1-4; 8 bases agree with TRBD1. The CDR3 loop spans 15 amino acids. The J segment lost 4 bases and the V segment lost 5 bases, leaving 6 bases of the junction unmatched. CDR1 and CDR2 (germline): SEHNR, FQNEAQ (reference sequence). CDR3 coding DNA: TGTGCCAGCAGCAGAAGACAGGGGTTTAATGAAAAACTGTTTTTT. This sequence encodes CASSRRQGFNEKLFF.

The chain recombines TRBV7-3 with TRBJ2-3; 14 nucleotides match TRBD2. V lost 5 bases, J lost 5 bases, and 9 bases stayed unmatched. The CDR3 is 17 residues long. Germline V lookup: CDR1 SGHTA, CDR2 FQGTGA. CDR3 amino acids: CASSLGTSGGLGDTQYF. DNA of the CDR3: TGTGCCAGCAGCCTAGGGACTAGCGGGGGCCTGGGAGATACGCAGTATTTT.

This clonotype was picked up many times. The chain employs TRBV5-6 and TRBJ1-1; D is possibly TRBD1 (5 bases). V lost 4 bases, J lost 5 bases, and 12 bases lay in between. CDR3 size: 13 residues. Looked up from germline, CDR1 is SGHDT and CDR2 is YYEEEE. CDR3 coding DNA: TGTGCCAGCAGCCCCTTGGGGGGGACTGAAGCTTTCTTT. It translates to CASSPLGGTEAFF.

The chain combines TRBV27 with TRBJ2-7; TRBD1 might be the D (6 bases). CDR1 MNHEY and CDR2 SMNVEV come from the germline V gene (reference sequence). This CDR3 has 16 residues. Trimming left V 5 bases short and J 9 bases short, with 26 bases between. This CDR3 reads CASSPLTRDTGGRQYV. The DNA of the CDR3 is TGTGCCAGCAGTCCACTAACCCGGGACACTGGTGGTCGGCAGTACGTC.

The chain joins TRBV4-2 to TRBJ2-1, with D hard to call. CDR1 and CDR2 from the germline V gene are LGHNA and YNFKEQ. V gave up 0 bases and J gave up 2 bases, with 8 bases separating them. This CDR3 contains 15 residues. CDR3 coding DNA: TGTGCCAGCAGCCAAGACACTGCGACCTACAATGAGCAGTTCTTC. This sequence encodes CASSQDTATYNEQFF.

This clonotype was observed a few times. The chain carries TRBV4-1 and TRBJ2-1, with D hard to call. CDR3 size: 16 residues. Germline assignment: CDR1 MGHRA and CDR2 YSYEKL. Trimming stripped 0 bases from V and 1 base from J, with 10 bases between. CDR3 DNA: TGCGCCAGCAGCCAAGATAGCCTACTGTCCTACAATGAGCAGTTCTTC. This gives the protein CASSQDSLLSYNEQFF.

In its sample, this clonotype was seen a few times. CDR3 sequence (DNA): TGCAGTCTCAGCCACACCCCCGGGCCCTCCTACGAGCAGTACTTC. Translated, it gives CSLSHTPGPSYEQYF. The genes are TRBV20-1 and TRBJ2-7; D is ambiguous. This CDR3 comprises 15 residues. Germline V lookup: CDR1 DFQATT, CDR2 SNEGSKA (reference sequence). Trimming removed 8 bases from V and 0 bases from J, with 20 bases in between.

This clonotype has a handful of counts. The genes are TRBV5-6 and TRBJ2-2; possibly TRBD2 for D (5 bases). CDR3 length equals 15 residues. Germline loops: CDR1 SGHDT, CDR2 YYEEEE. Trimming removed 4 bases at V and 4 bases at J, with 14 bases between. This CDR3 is CASSPRTVGTGELFF. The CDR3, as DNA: TGTGCCAGCAGCCCAAGGACTGTGGGCACCGGGGAGCTGTTTTTT.

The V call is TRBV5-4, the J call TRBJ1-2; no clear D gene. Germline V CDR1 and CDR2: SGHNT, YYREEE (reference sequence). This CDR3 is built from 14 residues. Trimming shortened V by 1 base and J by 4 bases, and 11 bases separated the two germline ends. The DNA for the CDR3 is TGTGCCAGCAGCTTGCCAGGCAGAGGCTATGGCTACACCTTC. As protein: CASSLPGRGYGYTF.

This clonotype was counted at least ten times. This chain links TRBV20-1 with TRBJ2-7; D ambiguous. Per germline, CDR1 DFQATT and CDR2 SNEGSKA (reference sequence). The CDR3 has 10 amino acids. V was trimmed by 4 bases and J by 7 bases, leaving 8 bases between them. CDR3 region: CSAKTGEQYF. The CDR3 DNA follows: TGCAGTGCTAAGACTGGGGAGCAGTACTTC.

The chain's CDR3 is CASSFSQGQTQYF. The CDR3 nucleotides read TGCGCCAGCAGCTTCTCACAGGGACAGACCCAGTACTTC. V usage is TRBV5-1 and J usage is TRBJ2-5, with D maybe TRBD1 (6 bases). The V end lost 2 bases, the J end lost 6 bases, and 11 bases lay between the germline ends. From germline, CDR1 is SGHRS and CDR2 YFSETQ. The CDR3 loop spans 13 amino acids.

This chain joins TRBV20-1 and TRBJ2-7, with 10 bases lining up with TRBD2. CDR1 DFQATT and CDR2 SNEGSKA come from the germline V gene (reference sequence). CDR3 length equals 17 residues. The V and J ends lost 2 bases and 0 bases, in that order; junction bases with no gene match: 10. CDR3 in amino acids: CSARSPSSGGFSYEQYF. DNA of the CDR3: TGCAGTGCTAGATCCCCTAGTAGCGGGGGGTTCTCCTACGAGCAGTACTTC.

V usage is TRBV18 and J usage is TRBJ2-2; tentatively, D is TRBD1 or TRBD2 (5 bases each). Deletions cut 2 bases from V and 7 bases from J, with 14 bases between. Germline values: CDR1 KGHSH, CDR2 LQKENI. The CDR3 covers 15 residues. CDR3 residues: CASSPIARENGELFF. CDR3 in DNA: TGTGCCAGCTCACCAATTGCCAGGGAGAACGGGGAGCTGTTTTTT.

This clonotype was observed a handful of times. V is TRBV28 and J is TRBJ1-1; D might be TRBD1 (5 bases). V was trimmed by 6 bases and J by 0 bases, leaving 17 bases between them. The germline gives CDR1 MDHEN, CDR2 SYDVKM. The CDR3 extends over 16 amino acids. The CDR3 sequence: CASSLPLGVMNTEAFF. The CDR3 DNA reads TGTGCCAGCAGCCTACCTCTAGGGGTCATGAACACTGAAGCTTTCTTT.

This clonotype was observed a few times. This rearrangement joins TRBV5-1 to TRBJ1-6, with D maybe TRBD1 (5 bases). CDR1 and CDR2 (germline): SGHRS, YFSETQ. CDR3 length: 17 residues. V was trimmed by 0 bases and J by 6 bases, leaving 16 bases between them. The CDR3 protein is CASSLGLRQGGNSPLHF. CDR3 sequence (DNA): TGCGCCAGCAGCTTGGGATTGCGGCAGGGCGGTAATTCACCCCTCCACTTT.

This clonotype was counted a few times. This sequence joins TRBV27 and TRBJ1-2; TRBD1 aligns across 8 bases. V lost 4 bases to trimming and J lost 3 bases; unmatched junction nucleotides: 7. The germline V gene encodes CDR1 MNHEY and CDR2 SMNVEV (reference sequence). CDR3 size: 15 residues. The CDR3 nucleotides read TGTGCCAGCAGTTCGGGACAGGCTCTCGACTATGGCTACACCTTC. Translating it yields CASSSGQALDYGYTF.

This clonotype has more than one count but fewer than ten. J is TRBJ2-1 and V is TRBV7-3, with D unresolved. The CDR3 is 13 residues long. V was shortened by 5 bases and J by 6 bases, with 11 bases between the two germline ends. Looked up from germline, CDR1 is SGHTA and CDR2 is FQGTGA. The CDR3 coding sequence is TGTGCCAGCAGCCCCAGTCCCACCAATGAGCAGTTCTTC. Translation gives CASSPSPTNEQFF.

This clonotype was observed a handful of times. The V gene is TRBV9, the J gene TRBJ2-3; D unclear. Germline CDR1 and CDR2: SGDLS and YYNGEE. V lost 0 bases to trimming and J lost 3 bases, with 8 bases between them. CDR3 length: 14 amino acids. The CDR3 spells CASSVAQVTDTQYF. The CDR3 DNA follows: TGTGCCAGCAGCGTAGCTCAGGTTACAGATACGCAGTATTTT.

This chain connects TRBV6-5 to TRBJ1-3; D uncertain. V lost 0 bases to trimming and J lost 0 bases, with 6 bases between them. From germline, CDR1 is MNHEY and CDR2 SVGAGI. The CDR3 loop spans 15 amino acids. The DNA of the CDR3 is TGTGCCAGCAGTTACTCGGAGTACTCTGGAAACACCATATATTTT. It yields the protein CASSYSEYSGNTIYF.

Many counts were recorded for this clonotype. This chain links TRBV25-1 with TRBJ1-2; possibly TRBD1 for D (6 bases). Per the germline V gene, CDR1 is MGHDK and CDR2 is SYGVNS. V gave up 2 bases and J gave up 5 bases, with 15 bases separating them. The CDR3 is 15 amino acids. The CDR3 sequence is CASSEGGGQGYGYTF. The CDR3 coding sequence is TGTGCCAGCAGTGAAGGAGGTGGCCAGGGGTATGGCTACACCTTC.

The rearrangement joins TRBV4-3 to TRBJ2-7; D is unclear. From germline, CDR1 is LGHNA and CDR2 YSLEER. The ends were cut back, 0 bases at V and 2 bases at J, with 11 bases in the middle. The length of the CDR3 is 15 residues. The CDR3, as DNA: TGCGCCAGCAGCCAAGATTCTACACCGACCTACGAGCAGTACTTC. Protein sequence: CASSQDSTPTYEQYF.

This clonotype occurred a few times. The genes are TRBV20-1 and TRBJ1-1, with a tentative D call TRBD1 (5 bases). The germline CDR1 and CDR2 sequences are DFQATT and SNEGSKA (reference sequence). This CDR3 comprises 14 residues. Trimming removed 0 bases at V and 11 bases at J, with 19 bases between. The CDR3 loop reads CSARDSTARPGAFF. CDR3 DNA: TGCAGTGCTAGAGACTCGACAGCCCGACCAGGGGCTTTCTTT.